The rows below give T cell receptor beta chains drawn from one sample of a study of T cell repertoires in cytomegalovirus infection. Antigens for these TCRs are unknown. Via MiXCR, TCRdb re-called the reads, giving one row per CDR3 protein. In the table there are roughly 920,000 distinct CDR3 sequences, around 30% of which are singletons. The sample here was cultured CD8+ T cells from PBMCs, taken from culture after CMV antigen stimulation. These TCRs come from a human donor in good health (CMV status not recorded). Some clones in this sample may be carry-over from other donors' samples. Both conserved end residues are part of each CDR3. The order of the fields is clone size, J gene, D gene, V gene, CDR3 protein, CDR3 DNA. A D gene is named only where the DNA matches it firmly. The size of a clone is reported for some rows only, either as once, few or many, or as a class for expanded clones.

many	TRBJ1-3	-	TRBV7-6	CASSSGAGNTIYF	TGTGCCAGCAGCTCCGGAGCTGGAAACACCATATATTTT
-	TRBJ1-3	-	TRBV20-1	CSARARASGNTIYF	TGCAGTGCTAGGGCCAGGGCCTCTGGAAACACCATATATTTT
few	TRBJ1-1	-	TRBV19	CASSKGFQPAFF	TGTGCCAGTAGTAAGGGATTTCAACCGGCTTTCTTT
-	TRBJ2-3	-	TRBV6-2/TRBV6-3	CASWGGGRVDTQYF	TGTGCCAGCTGGGGGGGGGGCCGCGTTGATACGCAGTATTTT
-	TRBJ2-6	-	TRBV5-4	CASSLGVAVSGANVLTF	TGTGCCAGCAGCTTGGGGGTCGCCGTCTCTGGGGCCAACGTCCTGACTTTC
few	TRBJ2-5	TRBD1	TRBV6-5	CASSRTGLWRETQYF	TGTGCCAGCAGTCGGACAGGGCTGTGGCGAGAGACCCAGTACTTC
-	TRBJ2-4	-	TRBV10-3	CAISEFVGTETVENIQYF	TGTGCCATCAGTGAGTTCGTGGGGACCGAGACAGTCGAAAACATTCAGTACTTC
few	TRBJ1-2	-	TRBV10-3	CAIRTSRGYTF	TGTGCCATCAGGACATCGCGGGGCTACACCTTC
few	TRBJ1-1	TRBD1	TRBV27	CASSPGTGYVAFF	TGTGCCAGCAGTCCCGGGACAGGGTATGTAGCTTTCTTT
-	TRBJ2-5	TRBD2	TRBV5-1	CASSPTMAGGEETQYF	TGCGCCAGCAGCCCCACCATGGCGGGGGGTGAGGAGACCCAGTACTTC
few	TRBJ1-1	-	TRBV19	CASSIREDRPNTEAFF	TGTGCCAGTAGTATAAGGGAGGACAGACCGAACACTGAAGCTTTCTTT
-	TRBJ2-1	-	TRBV5-5	CASTLMTEQFF	TGTGCCAGCACCCTTATGACTGAGCAGTTCTTC
few	TRBJ1-1	-	TRBV4-1	CASSQKGGGPVNTEAFF	TGCGCCAGCAGCCAAAAGGGGGGGGGTCCGGTGAACACTGAAGCTTTCTTT
-	TRBJ2-5	TRBD2	TRBV7-3	CTSSLEAGEFQETQYF	TGTACCAGCAGCTTAGAGGCGGGGGAGTTCCAAGAGACCCAGTACTTC
-	TRBJ2-1	-	TRBV10-3	CAISDVTYNEQFF	TGTGCCATCAGCGACGTGACCTACAATGAGCAGTTCTTC
few	TRBJ1-4	-	TRBV5-6	CASSLPLSTENEKLFF	TGTGCCAGCAGCTTGCCCCTTTCAACAGAGAATGAAAAACTGTTTTTT
few	TRBJ1-6	-	TRBV6-5	CASSYGGGRINSPLHF	TGTGCCAGCAGTTACGGTGGGGGTAGAATCAATTCACCCCTCCACTTT
-	TRBJ1-4	-	TRBV28	CASSPGTLGREKLFF	TGTGCCAGCAGTCCTGGGACACTCGGAAGGGAAAAACTGTTTTTT
few	TRBJ2-1	TRBD1	TRBV7-9	CASRGKSKTGAYNEQFF	TGTGCCAGCAGGGGTAAATCTAAGACAGGGGCCTACAATGAGCAGTTCTTC
-	TRBJ1-2	-	TRBV29-1	CSVEESASYGYTF	TGCAGCGTTGAAGAGTCAGCCAGCTATGGCTACACCTTC
few	TRBJ1-2	-	TRBV7-9	CASSLPYRSGGYTF	TGTGCCAGCAGCTTGCCCTACCGTTCGGGTGGCTACACCTTC
few	TRBJ1-2	-	TRBV25-1	CASSESLDSLYGYTF	TGTGCCAGCAGTGAATCTCTGGACAGTTTGTATGGCTACACCTTC
-	TRBJ2-3	-	TRBV4-1	CASGVGMWRGTDTQYF	TGCGCCAGCGGAGTAGGGATGTGGCGGGGCACAGATACGCAGTATTTT
-	TRBJ2-5	-	TRBV19	CASSMVGSQPIETQYF	TGTGCCAGTAGTATGGTGGGGTCCCAACCAATAGAGACCCAGTACTTC
-	TRBJ2-1	-	TRBV5-6	CASSLGATREQFF	TGTGCCAGCAGCTTGGGGGCGACAAGGGAGCAGTTCTTC
-	TRBJ2-1	TRBD2	TRBV27	CASTWTSGPGYNEQFF	TGTGCCAGCACATGGACTAGCGGGCCCGGCTACAATGAGCAGTTCTTC
few	TRBJ1-1	-	TRBV7-6	CASAEGYIEAFF	TGTGCCAGCGCAGAAGGGTACATAGAAGCTTTCTTT
-	TRBJ1-4	-	TRBV6-6	CATRSVGEFLNEKLFF	TGTGCCACCCGGTCGGTGGGTGAATTTTTGAATGAAAAACTGTTTTTT
-	TRBJ1-2	TRBD1	TRBV6-1	CASSEVDRTLYGYTF	TGTGCCAGCAGTGAAGTGGACAGGACTCTGTATGGCTACACCTTC
-	TRBJ1-2	TRBD1	TRBV27	CASKAGGYGYTF	TGTGCCAGCAAAGCAGGGGGGTATGGCTACACCTTC
-	TRBJ2-1	TRBD1	TRBV5-1	CASSLGVGTGPNEQFF	TGCGCCAGCAGCTTGGGAGTCGGGACAGGGCCCAATGAGCAGTTCTTC
many	TRBJ2-5	TRBD2	TRBV28	CASSPPGAGGLQETQYF	TGTGCCAGCAGCCCCCCTGGGGCGGGGGGGCTCCAAGAGACCCAGTACTTC
few	TRBJ1-4	-	TRBV7-8	CASSFGGPGQGEKLFF	TGTGCCAGCAGCTTTGGGGGACCGGGACAAGGTGAAAAACTGTTTTTT
few	TRBJ2-1	-	TRBV27	CASSLGKGIEQFF	TGTGCCAGCAGTTTGGGGAAGGGGATTGAGCAGTTCTTC
-	TRBJ2-6	-	TRBV20-1	CSASYSLSGANVLTF	TGCAGTGCTAGCTACAGCCTCTCTGGGGCCAACGTCCTGACTTTC